This is a list of T cell receptor beta chains from one sample in a study of CD8 T cells in ankylosing spondylitis. TCRdb reprocessed the 5' RACE reads via MiXCR and lists one record per CDR3 protein. The table lists fewer than 180,000 distinct CDR3 sequences, roughly 44% of them singletons. The specimen sequenced was synovial fluid, either unsorted or a sorted T cell fraction (not recorded which). The receptors stem from a male donor with ankylosing spondylitis. CDR3s include the opening cysteine and the closing phenylalanine or tryptophan. The order of the fields is clone size, V gene, J gene, D gene, CDR3 DNA, CDR3 protein. D genes are given only for firm matches. Clone size is given for some rows only: seen once, a few or many times, or a class if the clone is expanded.

size: .; V: TRBV11-2; J: TRBJ1-5; D: .; DNA: TGTGCCAGCAGCTCCCGGGATGGCAATCAGCCCCAGCATTTT; CDR3: CASSSRDGNQPQHF
size: .; V: TRBV5-1; J: TRBJ1-2; D: .; DNA: TGCGCCAGCAGAGGGCAAGGGAGTGGCTACACCTTC; CDR3: CASRGQGSGYTF
size: .; V: TRBV25-1; J: TRBJ2-7; D: TRBD2; DNA: TGTGCCACAAGCGGGGGGAACTCCTACGAGCAGTACTTC; CDR3: CATSGGNSYEQYF
size: few; V: TRBV28; J: TRBJ2-7; D: TRBD2; DNA: TGTGCCAGCAGACTAGCGGTCCTTCGGACTAGCGGGTCCTCCTACGAGCAGTACTTC; CDR3: CASRLAVLRTSGSSYEQYF
size: .; V: TRBV7-6; J: TRBJ2-5; D: TRBD2; DNA: TGTGCCAGCAGCCCCGCGACTAGCGGGAGAGAGACCCAGTACTTC; CDR3: CASSPATSGRETQYF
size: .; V: TRBV6-5; J: TRBJ2-7; D: TRBD1; DNA: TGTGCCAGCAGTTACTCTGACAGGGGATCCTACGAGCAGTACTTC; CDR3: CASSYSDRGSYEQYF
size: .; V: TRBV7-9; J: TRBJ1-2; D: .; DNA: TGTGCCAGCAGGCCGAGACAGCGAAACTATGGCTACACCTTC; CDR3: CASRPRQRNYGYTF
size: .; V: TRBV7-9; J: TRBJ1-2; D: .; DNA: TGTGCCAGCAGCTCGGGACGACCCTATGGCTACACCTTC; CDR3: CASSSGRPYGYTF
size: few; V: TRBV3-1; J: TRBJ1-2; D: .; DNA: TGTGCCAGCAGCCAGGGATACAGGGAAGACGGCTACACCTTC; CDR3: CASSQGYREDGYTF
size: .; V: TRBV28; J: TRBJ2-4; D: .; DNA: TGTGCCAGCAGTTCCGGGTCAAACGATTACTTC; CDR3: CASSSGSNDYF
size: many; V: TRBV9; J: TRBJ2-7; D: TRBD1; DNA: TGTGCCAGCAGCGTAAAGGACAGGGGGTGGTACGAGCAGTACTTC; CDR3: CASSVKDRGWYEQYF
size: .; V: TRBV25-1; J: TRBJ1-5; D: .; DNA: TGTGCCAGCAGTGCGTGGGGGCTTCAGCCCCAGCATTTT; CDR3: CASSAWGLQPQHF
size: .; V: TRBV6-1; J: TRBJ1-2; D: .; DNA: TGTGCCAGCAGCTCCGACAGTCACTATGGCTACACCTTC; CDR3: CASSSDSHYGYTF
size: few; V: TRBV28; J: TRBJ2-3; D: .; DNA: TGTGCCAGCAGTTTATGGTCTAGCGTGCCGAGCACAGATACGCAGTATTTT; CDR3: CASSLWSSVPSTDTQYF
size: .; V: TRBV27; J: TRBJ2-7; D: TRBD1; DNA: TGTGCCAGCAGTTCTGGGACAGGCCACTACGAGCAGTACTTC; CDR3: CASSSGTGHYEQYF
size: many; V: TRBV20-1; J: TRBJ1-1; D: .; DNA: TGCAGTGCTACCAACGGGGGAGCCACTGAAGCTTTCTTT; CDR3: CSATNGGATEAFF
size: .; V: TRBV12-3/TRBV12-4; J: TRBJ2-1; D: .; DNA: TGTGCCAGCAGTTTAGCGCTCGGTTCACTAGCTCACAATGAGCAGTTCTTC; CDR3: CASSLALGSLAHNEQFF
size: .; V: TRBV4-1; J: TRBJ1-1; D: .; DNA: TGCGCCAGCAGCCAAGTTATCATAACTGCTGAAGCTTTCTTT; CDR3: CASSQVIITAEAFF
size: .; V: TRBV5-5; J: TRBJ2-1; D: TRBD1; DNA: TGTGCCAGCAGCCCCGGGACAGGGGCCCGAAGGCAGTTCTTC; CDR3: CASSPGTGARRQFF
size: .; V: TRBV4-2; J: TRBJ2-5; D: .; DNA: TGTGCCAGCAGCCAAGATCCCGTACAGGGCGAGACCCAGTACTTC; CDR3: CASSQDPVQGETQYF
size: .; V: TRBV12-3/TRBV12-4; J: TRBJ2-1; D: .; DNA: TGTGCCAGCACTGGACACTGGGCGGGCGGTGAGCAGTTCTTC; CDR3: CASTGHWAGGEQFF
size: .; V: TRBV4-1; J: TRBJ1-1; D: .; DNA: TGCGCCAGCAGCCCATGGCGCGGGGGGAATGGGGCCATGGACACTGAAGCTTTCTTT; CDR3: CASSPWRGGNGAMDTEAFF
size: many; V: TRBV7-9; J: TRBJ2-7; D: .; DNA: TGTGCCAGCAGCCCTCGCGCCCCGGGACCCGCTGGTGAGCAGTACTTC; CDR3: CASSPRAPGPAGEQYF
size: .; V: TRBV7-9; J: TRBJ2-5; D: TRBD2; DNA: TGTGCCAGCAGCGTCGGGACTAGCGGGCACCAAGAGACCCAGTACTTC; CDR3: CASSVGTSGHQETQYF
size: few; V: TRBV20-1; J: TRBJ2-3; D: .; DNA: TGCAGTGCTAGAGTCGGGACGGGAACGGATACGCAGTATTTT; CDR3: CSARVGTGTDTQYF
size: .; V: TRBV20-1; J: TRBJ2-2; D: TRBD2; DNA: TGCAGTGCTATCGGGACTAGCGCTAGGCACACCGGGGAGCTGTTTTTT; CDR3: CSAIGTSARHTGELFF
size: .; V: TRBV15; J: TRBJ2-1; D: .; DNA: TGTGCCACCAGCCCCTGGCGCGAGGGCTACAATGAGCAGTTCTTC; CDR3: CATSPWREGYNEQFF
size: .; V: TRBV28; J: TRBJ2-2; D: .; DNA: TGTGCCAGCAGTTTAAGCCGCTATTTCTATAGGACGAACACCGGGGAGCTGTTTTTT; CDR3: CASSLSRYFYRTNTGELFF